This TCR beta chain is from a study of cytomegalovirus exposure and HLA in healthy donors. Study information: Unique TCRs numbering about 87 million, obtained from HLA-typed donors, made up an early data release.

Primers for the PCR totalled 60 Vbeta and 13 Jbeta. Original handling: Later reanalysis found roughly 80 million unique TCR beta chains, some 10 million of them shared. The table came from immunoSEQ multiplex PCR; TCRdb's copy has only in-frame clones and leaves some out. V, J and clone size are those of that table, while D and trimming were read from the DNA. The sample includes 100,000 to 120,000 clones, nearly 80% of them seen just once. On this clone: Its specificity is unknown.

The V end lost 7 bases, the J end lost 5 bases, and 28 bases lay between the germline ends. The CDR3 runs to 18 residues. Germline CDR1 LNHDA, CDR2 SQIVND (reference sequence). General study findings and limits: TRBV6-2, TRBV6-3 and some other V segments were unresolvable in 87-base-pair reads. Later analysis demonstrated an association between a missense DCLRE1C variant and TCR beta V- and J-gene trimming.

The material sequenced was PBMCs. This receptor was obtained from a man younger than 40 in good health and CMV-seronegative. The J gene is TRBJ2-3, the V gene TRBV19, with TRBD1 as a possible D gene (6 bases). The CDR3: CASTIDGWGSPGEDTQYF. Here the CDR3 DNA reads TGTGCCAGTACAATAGATGGATGGGGCTCACCAGGGGAAGATACGCAGTATTTT.